This T cell receptor beta chain originates from a study of beta chain features in type 1 diabetes. Study conclusions and caveats: A greater similarity of naive, central memory and Treg TCRB repertoires was seen among patients than among healthy donors. PCR might favor shorter templates, but any such skew would affect patients and controls equally. TCRB CDR3s were moderately but significantly shorter in Type 1 diabetes patients in all four CD4+ subsets.

This clone was observed a few times. Antigen: not known. Expressed TCRB transcripts were sequenced because the entire RNA isolate underwent reverse transcription. Only in-frame clones appear in the TCRdb table, and some are missing; sequencing was by immunoSEQ multiplex PCR. The sample records roughly 340,000 clones, approximately 13% being singletons. Staining for CD45RO/CCR7/CD25/CD127/CD95/CD27 allowed sorting of CD4+ naive, central memory, regulatory and stem cell-like memory cells. This TCR derives from a woman under 30 with type 1 diabetes. The sample taken for sequencing was naive CD4+ T cells from blood.

The CDR3 sequence: CAQDRVLSEAFF. The CDR3 DNA reads as TGTGCCCAGGACAGGGTTCTCTCTGAAGCTTTCTTT. The chain has TRBV30 and TRBJ1-1, with 8 bases identical to TRBD1. The CDR3 extends over 12 amino acids. CDR1 and CDR2 from the germline V gene are GTSNPN and SVGIG (reference sequence). The V segment lost 8 bases and the J segment 6 bases; nucleotides outside the gene matches: 8.